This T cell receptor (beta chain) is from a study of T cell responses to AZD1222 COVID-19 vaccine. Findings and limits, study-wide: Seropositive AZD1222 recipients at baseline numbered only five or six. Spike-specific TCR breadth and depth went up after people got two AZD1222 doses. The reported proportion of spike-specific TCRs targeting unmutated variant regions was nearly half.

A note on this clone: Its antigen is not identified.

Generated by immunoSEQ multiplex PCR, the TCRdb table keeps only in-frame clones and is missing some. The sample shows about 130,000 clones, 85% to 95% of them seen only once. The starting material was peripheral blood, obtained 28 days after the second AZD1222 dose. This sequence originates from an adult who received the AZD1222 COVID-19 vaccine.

CDR3 in DNA: TGTGCCAGTAGTACCGGACTAGCGGGTTCCTACAATGAGCAGTTCTTC. Protein sequence: CASSTGLAGSYNEQFF. The rearrangement uses TRBV19 and TRBJ2-1; 11 nucleotides line up with TRBD2. In germline, CDR1 is LNHDA, CDR2 SQIVND (reference sequence). V lost 4 bases, J lost 1 base, and 3 bases stayed unmatched. CDR3 length: 16 residues.